This passage covers 2 T cell receptor beta chains from one sample sequenced in a study of T cell clonotyping in hematopoietic cell transplantation. Profiled with immunoSEQ multiplex PCR; TCRdb holds only in-frame clones, not every one. The sample contains around 80,000 clones, 90% to 96% of which appear only once. As for time point: recipient sample about 28 days before transplant, after cytoreduction. The specimen comprised peripheral blood mononuclear cells, sampled before stem cell transplant. These receptors came from a woman aged 45-65 years with acute myeloid leukemia. Some clones in this sample may be carry-over from other donors' samples.

The chain combines TRBV28 with TRBJ1-1, with D unresolved. V gave up 6 bases and J gave up 1 base, with 3 bases separating them. This CDR3 region has 11 residues. Germline values: CDR1 MDHEN, CDR2 SYDVKM. DNA for the CDR3: TGTGCCAGCAGACCGAACACTGAAGCTTTCTTT. Translated: CASRPNTEAFF.

The CDR3 sequence is CASSLRGLGAFF. In nucleotides, the CDR3 is TGTGCCAGCAGTTTAAGGGGATTGGGGGCTTTCTTT. V usage is TRBV28 and J usage is TRBJ1-1; D might be TRBD1 (5 bases). The CDR3 extends over 12 amino acids. V lost 2 bases and J lost 11, with 12 bases in between. Per germline, CDR1 MDHEN and CDR2 SYDVKM.